A single sample gave rise to the 5 T cell receptor beta chains below, sequenced in a study of T cell changes during pregnancy in multiple sclerosis (dated by TCRdb to between 2019 and 2020). Library preparation employed the immunoSEQ multiplex PCR assay. As stored in TCRdb, this immuneACCESS dataset retains in-frame rearrangements with V and J assigned. A fraction of the clones does not appear; measured against another copy, unresolved V genes explain less than half of the discrepancy, and the remainder lacks a known reason. The sample data list 47,000 or so clones, and roughly 94% of these were observed just once. The ten largest clonotypes hold over 0.45% of the sample. The sample here was CD4+ T cells from peripheral blood mononuclear cells, taken in the first trimester of pregnancy. These receptors were obtained from a female donor with multiple sclerosis, enrolled in a pregnancy study.

J is TRBJ2-2 and V is TRBV10-3; D is undetermined. CDR1 and CDR2 (germline): ENHRY, SYGVKD. V was shortened by 4 bases and J by 7 bases, with 13 bases between the two germline ends. The CDR3 runs 14 residues. The CDR3: CAISAAQQSGELFF. The CDR3 DNA follows: TGTGCCATCAGTGCCGCCCAACAGAGCGGGGAGCTGTTTTTT.

This chain uses TRBV13 with TRBJ2-1; 9 nucleotides agree with TRBD1. The V and J ends lost 3 bases and 2 bases, in that order; junction bases with no gene match: 2. This CDR3 is 15 amino acids long. The germline gives CDR1 PRHDT, CDR2 FYEKMQ (reference sequence). The CDR3: CASSFGQGTYNEQFF. Here the CDR3 DNA reads TGTGCCAGCAGCTTCGGACAGGGGACCTACAATGAGCAGTTCTTC.

To note about this clone: A read error may produce the germline difference seen at one junction end. This chain uses TRBV7-7 with TRBJ2-1, with D possibly being TRBD2 (7 bases). Germline V lookup: CDR1 SSHAT, CDR2 FNYEAQ (reference sequence). The CDR3 covers 16 residues. This CDR3 is CASSPGGPGSYNEQFF. DNA of the CDR3: TGTGCTAGCAGCCCCGGGGGGCCCGGCTCCTACAATGAGCAGTTCTTC. Filled out from reference TRBV7-7 and TRBJ2-1, the complete variable domain reads GAGVSQSPRYKVTKRGQDVTLRCDPISSHATLYWYQQALGQGPEFLTYFNYEAQPDKSGLPSDRFSAERPEGSISTLTIQRTEQRDSAMYRCASSPGGPGSYNEQFFGPGTRLTVL.

This sequence joins TRBV9 and TRBJ1-1; maybe TRBD1 (5 bases). Germline lookup yields CDR1 SGDLS and CDR2 YYNGEE. Trimming left V 0 bases short and J 10 bases short, with 13 bases between. This CDR3 comprises 13 residues. The CDR3 bases are TGTGCCAGCAGCGTAGCAGGGTACGGGGGAGCTTTCTTT. Residues: CASSVAGYGGAFF.

This chain connects TRBV6-1 to TRBJ2-7; D uncertain. In germline, CDR1 is MNHNS, CDR2 SASEGT. The CDR3 is 14 amino acids. Trimming pared 3 bases from V and 1 base from J, leaving 10 bases between. CDR3 protein: CASSDKRISYEQYF. The DNA for the CDR3 is TGTGCCAGCAGTGACAAGAGAATATCCTACGAGCAGTACTTC.